Listed here are 29 T cell receptor beta chains from one sample, sequenced in a study of shared clonotypes between healthy human individuals. Measured with immunoSEQ multiplex PCR; TCRdb has only the in-frame clones, and not every one. The data show about 1.1 million clones, roughly 80% seen once. Sequenced input: memory CD4+ T cells from PBMCs. Subset specified: CD45RA-negative fraction. These TCRs come from a man between 18 and 35 years old in good health. Some clones in this sample may be carry-over from other donors' samples.

The chain recombines TRBV6-6 with TRBJ2-2; tentative D call: TRBD1 (6 bases). Trimming pared 7 bases from V and 6 bases from J, leaving 18 bases between. The CDR3 totals 15 residues. Germline assignment: CDR1 MNHNY and CDR2 SVGAGI (reference sequence). This CDR3 reads CASTRSGARSGELFF. The CDR3 DNA reads TGTGCCAGCACAAGGTCAGGGGCGAGGTCCGGGGAGCTGTTTTTT.

This chain uses TRBV6-6 with TRBJ1-5; 8 nucleotides line up with TRBD1. Per the germline V gene, CDR1 is MNHNY and CDR2 is SVGAGI (reference sequence). This CDR3 is 15 amino acids long. J gave up 7 bases and V 2 bases, and 7 bases lay outside the gene matches. The chain's CDR3 is CASSYPDRGEQPQHF. Written as DNA, the CDR3 is TGTGCCAGCAGTTACCCCGACAGGGGTGAGCAGCCCCAGCATTTT.

This clone has only one observation. This chain uses TRBV28 with TRBJ1-2; 12 bases agree with TRBD1. The CDR3 is made up of 15 amino acids. Germline-derived CDR1 and CDR2 are MDHEN and SYDVKM. Losses at the gene ends were 8 bases for V and 8 bases for J; bases not matched to a gene: 12. CDR3 bases: TGTGCCAGCGTGATTGGGACAGGGGGCGCAGGGGGCTACACCTTC. It yields the protein CASVIGTGGAGGYTF.

This clone came up once. The chain uses TRBV6-4 and TRBJ2-3; 7 bases agree with TRBD2. Unmatched junction bases numbered 5, after V lost 2 bases and J lost 0 bases. The CDR3 is made up of 16 amino acids. Per germline, CDR1 MRHNA and CDR2 SNTAGT. CDR3 protein: CASSDVAGDSTDTQYF. CDR3 bases: TGTGCCAGCAGTGACGTAGCGGGCGATAGCACAGATACGCAGTATTTT.

In its sample, this clone was seen a few times. This chain links TRBV2 with TRBJ2-5, with 8 nucleotides matching TRBD2. Trimming cost V 6 bases and J 1 base; bases outside gene matches: 10. This CDR3 contains 16 residues. Germline V gene sequence: CDR1 SNHLY, CDR2 FYNNEI. The CDR3 DNA is TGTGCCAGCAGAGGATGGGTAGCGGGATCCCAAGAGACCCAGTACTTC. Its protein is CASRGWVAGSQETQYF.

This chain links TRBV29-1 with TRBJ2-7; D possibly uses TRBD1 or TRBD2 (6 bases each). The CDR3 spans 13 residues. Germline CDR1 reads SQVTM; CDR2 reads ANQGSEA. Trimming cost V 4 bases and J 4 bases, with 14 bases left between them. CDR3 sequence reads: CSVAGAKGYEQYF. The CDR3 region has the DNA TGCAGCGTTGCGGGGGCAAAGGGTTACGAGCAGTACTTC.

In DNA, the CDR3 is TGTGCCAGCAGCTTAGAAGCGGGAGAGTTTTTGTCGGGTGAGCAGTTCTTC. Translating it yields CASSLEAGEFLSGEQFF. The chain recombines TRBV7-6 with TRBJ2-1, with 8 bases aligning to TRBD2. CDR3 size: 17 residues. Germline V lookup: CDR1 SGHVS, CDR2 FNYEAQ. V trimming: 1 base; J trimming: 9 bases; junction bases outside the gene matches: 14.

This clone has a single count. A far larger clone is off by one base, so a read error is likely. This rearrangement joins TRBV11-2 to TRBJ2-7; D is undetermined. This CDR3 comprises 11 residues. Germline assignment: CDR1 SGHAT and CDR2 FQNNGV. V lost 5 bases to trimming and J lost 3 bases, with 5 bases between them. The CDR3, as DNA: TGTGCCAGCAGCGGGGACTACGAGCAGTACTTC. Its protein product is CASSGDYEQYF.

This sequence joins TRBV2 and TRBJ2-3; 9 positions agree with TRBD2. Germline V gene data show CDR1 as SNHLY and CDR2 as FYNNEI. The CDR3 runs 16 residues. V shed 5 bases and J 6 bases; nucleotides not matched to a gene: 12. CDR3 amino acids: CASSLRAGLAMDTQYF. The CDR3 DNA reads TGTGCCAGCAGTCTAAGGGCGGGACTAGCTATGGATACGCAGTATTTT. Combining the CDR3 with reference TRBV2 and TRBJ2-3 gives the whole variable domain EPEVTQTPSHQVTQMGQEVILRCVPISNHLYFYWYRQILGQKVEFLVSFYNNEISEKSEIFDDQFSVERPDGSNFTLKIRSTKLEDSAMYFCASSLRAGLAMDTQYFGPGTRLTVL.

V gene TRBV10-3 combines with J gene TRBJ2-5, with 8 bases aligning to TRBD1. The CDR3 covers 16 residues. Germline V lookup: CDR1 ENHRY, CDR2 SYGVKD. Trimming cost V 4 bases and J 4 bases; bases outside gene matches: 11. CDR3 sequence (DNA): TGTGCCATCAGTGCTCCCCCTGGACAGGGAGGAGAGACCCAGTACTTC. This encodes CAISAPPGQGGETQYF.

The chain combines TRBV11-3 with TRBJ2-5; weak D call: TRBD2 (5 bases). Trimming took 3 bases from V and 2 from J, leaving 7 bases between them. This CDR3 has 13 residues. Looked up from germline, CDR1 is SGHNT and CDR2 is YENEEA. The CDR3 DNA is TGTGCCAGCAGCTTGAGCGGACAAGAGACCCAGTACTTC. It yields the protein CASSLSGQETQYF.

A remark on this clone: Other DNA sequences of this sample code for an identical CDR3. The J gene is TRBJ2-7, the V gene TRBV5-1, with 10 bases identical to TRBD2. The CDR3 is 15 residues long. Trimming at V came to 3 bases and at J to 2 bases, leaving 5 bases not matched to a gene. Germline-derived CDR1 and CDR2 are SGHRS and YFSETQ. For the CDR3, the DNA is TGCGCCAGCAGCTCATCTAGCGGGAGCACCTACGAGCAGTACTTC. Translating gives CASSSSSGSTYEQYF. Filled out from reference TRBV5-1 and TRBJ2-7, the complete variable domain reads KAGVTQTPRYLIKTRGQQVTLSCSPISGHRSVSWYQQTPGQGLQFLFEYFSETQRNKGNFPGRFSGRQFSNSRSEMNVSTLELGDSALYLCASSSSSGSTYEQYFGPGTRLTVT.

The chain recombines TRBV28 with TRBJ2-7; 7 positions match TRBD1. The ends lost 6 bases at V and 3 bases at J; junction bases unmatched: 11. This CDR3 is built from 15 residues. The germline gives CDR1 MDHEN, CDR2 SYDVKM. CDR3: CASRSRQGSVYEQYF. In DNA form, the CDR3 reads TGTGCCAGCAGATCTCGACAGGGATCTGTCTACGAGCAGTACTTC. The whole variable domain, remainder taken from reference TRBV28 and TRBJ2-7, is DVKVTQSSRYLVKRTGEKVFLECVQDMDHENMFWYRQDPGLGLRLIYFSYDVKMKEKGDIPEGYSVSREKKERFSLILESASTNQTSMYLCASRSRQGSVYEQYFGPGTRLTVT.

The DNA for the CDR3 is TGCGCCAGCAGTGATTGGAGGGGCAATCAGCCCCAGCATTTT. This encodes CASSDWRGNQPQHF. This sequence joins TRBV10-2 and TRBJ1-5; D not certain. Germline lookup yields CDR1 WSHSY and CDR2 SAAADI. Trimming removed 3 bases at V and 2 bases at J, with 8 bases between. The CDR3 has 14 residues.

The chain links TRBV9 to TRBJ2-1; D unresolved. The germline V gene encodes CDR1 SGDLS and CDR2 YYNGEE. The CDR3 loop spans 13 amino acids. Deletions cut 0 bases from V and 10 bases from J, with 11 bases between. DNA for the CDR3: TGTGCCAGCAGCGTAGGGTGGTTTGGCGAGCAGTTCTTC. It is translated as CASSVGWFGEQFF.

The V gene is TRBV5-8, the J gene TRBJ2-7; 9 bases are a match to TRBD1. The CDR3 loop spans 14 amino acids. Germline V gene sequence: CDR1 SGHTS, CDR2 YDEGEE. V dropped 4 bases and J dropped 3; count of bases not matched to a gene: 5. CDR3 coding DNA: TGTGCCAGCAGCATCGGGACAGGGAACTACGAGCAGTACTTC. Encoded protein: CASSIGTGNYEQYF. The variable domain in full, completed from reference TRBV5-8 and TRBJ2-7, reads EAGVTQSPTHLIKTRGQQATLRCSPISGHTSVYWYQQALGLGLQFLLWYDEGEERNRGNFPPRFSGRQFPNYSSELNVNALELEDSALYLCASSIGTGNYEQYFGPGTRLTVT.

This rearrangement joins TRBV27 to TRBJ2-7; 9 bases align to TRBD2. Trimming cost V 8 bases and J 4 bases; bases outside gene matches: 6. In germline, CDR1 is MNHEY, CDR2 SMNVEV (reference sequence). The CDR3 is 13 residues long. CDR3 protein: CASSRGGQYEQYF. CDR3 bases: TGTGCCAGCTCGCGGGGGGGACAATACGAGCAGTACTTC.

A remark on this clone: A much larger clone lies one base from this, so it may be a read error. The chain links TRBV28 to TRBJ2-2, with D possibly being TRBD1 (5 bases). There are 13 residues in the CDR3. CDR1 MDHEN and CDR2 SYDVKM come from the germline V gene. V lost 4 bases, J lost 6 bases, and 9 bases lay in between. CDR3 coding DNA: TGTGCCAGCAGTTCCAGGGTCCCCGGGGAGCTGTTTTTT. This translates into CASSSRVPGELFF.

This sequence joins TRBV11-2 and TRBJ2-7, with 7 bases aligning to TRBD1. CDR1 SGHAT and CDR2 FQNNGV come from the germline V gene. Unmatched junction bases numbered 7, after V lost 6 bases and J lost 2 bases. This CDR3 is built from 14 residues. The CDR3 nucleotides are TGTGCCAGCAGTACCACAGGGGCGGCCTACGAGCAGTACTTC. Translation gives CASSTTGAAYEQYF.

In its sample, this clone was seen a few times. V usage is TRBV30 and J usage is TRBJ1-2; 9 bases match TRBD1. Germline-derived CDR1 and CDR2 are GTSNPN and SVGIG (reference sequence). The CDR3 is 13 amino acids. Trimming removed 3 bases from V and 11 bases from J; junction bases left unmatched: 10. CDR3 in DNA: TGTGCCTGGAGCATGGACAGGGGAGGTTGGTACACCTTC. This encodes CAWSMDRGGWYTF.

This clone was found a few times. V is TRBV7-9 and J is TRBJ2-7, with 13 positions matching TRBD2. The J segment lost 4 bases and the V segment lost 1 base, leaving 4 bases of the junction unmatched. The CDR3 runs to 16 residues. Germline-derived CDR1 and CDR2 are SEHNR and FQNEAQ (reference sequence). The CDR3 bases are TGTGCCAGCAGCTTAGGGGGACTAGCGGGACAGTACGAGCAGTACTTC. Protein: CASSLGGLAGQYEQYF.

The chain combines TRBV7-2 with TRBJ2-7; 9 nucleotides agree with TRBD1. V lost 5 bases and J lost 5; bases outside the gene matches: 10. CDR3 size: 15 residues. Germline assignment: CDR1 SGHTA and CDR2 FQGNSA. The CDR3 reads CASSPRTGAPDEQYF. The CDR3 nucleotides read TGTGCCAGCAGCCCCCGGACAGGGGCCCCTGACGAGCAGTACTTC.

The chain joins TRBV4-3 to TRBJ1-4, with TRBD1 matching 7 bases. V dropped 0 bases and J dropped 0; count of bases not matched to a gene: 10. This CDR3 is built from 19 residues. Germline values: CDR1 LGHNA, CDR2 YSLEER. The CDR3 reads CASSQEAAGGFATNEKLFF. CDR3 nucleotide sequence: TGCGCCAGCAGCCAAGAAGCGGCAGGGGGTTTTGCAACTAATGAAAAACTGTTTTTT.

Notes on this clone: The junction departs from the called germline gene at one end, perhaps through a read error. Distinct nucleotide sequences in the sample also encode this CDR3. The chain is built from TRBV9 and TRBJ2-7; D is perhaps TRBD1 (5 bases). Looked up from germline, CDR1 is SGDLS and CDR2 is YYNGEE. The CDR3 sequence is 15 residues long. The CDR3 DNA reads TGTGCAAGCAGCGTAGGTCACGACAGTACTTACGAGCAGTACTTC. Translation: CASSVGHDSTYEQYF.

Only a few counts were recorded for this clone. The rearrangement joins TRBV7-3 to TRBJ1-6, with no clear D. From germline, CDR1 is SGHTA and CDR2 FQGTGA. The V end was cut by 0 bases, the J end by 13 bases, with 13 bases between. CDR3 length: 14 residues. The CDR3 region has the DNA TGTGCCAGCAGCTTAACTCCTGGGGAGGCCCCCCTCCACTTT. Translated, it gives CASSLTPGEAPLHF. The complete variable domain, with remaining parts taken from reference TRBV7-3 and TRBJ1-6, reads GAGVSQTPSNKVTEKGKYVELRCDPISGHTALYWYRQSLGQGPEFLIYFQGTGAADDSGLPNDRFFAVRPEGSVSTLKIQRTERGDSAVYLCASSLTPGEAPLHFGNGTRLTVT.

In its sample, this clone was seen a few times. This chain joins TRBV5-6 and TRBJ2-1; 11 bases are shared with TRBD2. V gave up 2 bases and J gave up 4 bases; unmatched junction bases: 2. The CDR3 runs to 15 residues. Germline-derived CDR1 and CDR2 are SGHDT and YYEEEE. CDR3 in amino acids: CASSFRTSGYNEQFF. The CDR3 DNA is TGTGCCAGCAGCTTTAGGACTAGCGGGTACAATGAGCAGTTCTTC.

The chain is built from TRBV5-1 and TRBJ2-7; weak D call: TRBD1 (5 bases). The CDR3 spans 14 residues. Deletions cut 4 bases from V and 3 bases from J, with 14 bases between. In germline, CDR1 is SGHRS, CDR2 YFSETQ. The CDR3 DNA reads as TGCGCCAGCAGCCTAGACAGAATGGGCTACGAGCAGTACTTC. This gives the protein CASSLDRMGYEQYF.

The chain recombines TRBV6-5 with TRBJ1-2, with D possibly being TRBD1 (5 bases). Looked up from germline, CDR1 is MNHEY and CDR2 is SVGAGI. V gave up 7 bases and J gave up 7 bases, with 13 bases separating them. The CDR3 length is 12 residues. The CDR3 spells CASTQTGGGYTF. The CDR3 bases are TGTGCCAGCACTCAGACCGGGGGTGGCTACACCTTC.

CDR3 DNA: TGTGCCTGGAGTCCAGAGATTTTCGGTAGGCAGTACTTC. This gives the protein CAWSPEIFGRQYF. This chain joins TRBV30 and TRBJ2-5, with D unclear. Germline assignment: CDR1 GTSNPN and CDR2 SVGIG (reference sequence). V shed 2 bases and J shed 11 bases, with 18 bases lying between them. The CDR3 has 13 amino acids.